Here is one T cell receptor beta chain with its context. The sample has other DNA sequences that encode this CDR3 too. The data belong to a study of blood T cell repertoires in COVID-19. Study-wide context: COVID-19 samples collected from the United States, Italy and Spain covered acute and convalescent phases.

This CDR3 comprises 14 residues. CDR1 MNHNY and CDR2 SVGAGI come from the germline V gene (reference sequence). Losses at the gene ends were 2 bases for V and 4 bases for J; bases not matched to a gene: 2. What the recovered Cohort 3 donors had was two negative PCRs, clearance, or symptom resolution. Clones were read by immunoSEQ multiplex PCR, and TCRdb kept only the in-frame ones, dropping some. The sample records 360,000 or so clones, around four fifths being singletons. What was sequenced was PBMCs or T cells enriched from blood (not recorded which). This clonotype was obtained from a woman between 50 and 59 years old who had recovered from COVID-19. The chain recombines TRBV6-6 with TRBJ1-2, with 9 bases matching TRBD1. The CDR3 reads CASSYPGQGYGYTF. The CDR3 bases are TGTGCCAGCAGTTACCCGGGACAGGGCTATGGCTACACCTTC.